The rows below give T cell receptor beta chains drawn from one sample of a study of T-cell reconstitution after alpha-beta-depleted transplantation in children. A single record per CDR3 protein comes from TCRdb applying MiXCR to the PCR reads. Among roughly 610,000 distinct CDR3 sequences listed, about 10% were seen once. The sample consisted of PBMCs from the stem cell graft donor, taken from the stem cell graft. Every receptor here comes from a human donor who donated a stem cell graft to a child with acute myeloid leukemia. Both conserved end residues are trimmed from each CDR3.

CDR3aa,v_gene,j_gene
SARLAGSGREKF,TRBV29-1,TRBJ2-1
ASTTLAGGRNEQF,TRBV6-1,TRBJ2-1
ASSLRGGSEQF,TRBV7-9,TRBJ2-1
SVHEQY,TRBV29-1,TRBJ2-7
ASSLGQLAKNIQY,TRBV5-6,TRBJ2-4
SAPKTGTSGGEQF,TRBV20-1,TRBJ2-1
ASSQSNEQY,TRBV3-1,TRBJ2-7
SAPPGTGAKHTQY,TRBV20-1,TRBJ2-3
ASSEVYTDTQY,TRBV6-1,TRBJ2-3
ASIRDTTSTDTQY,TRBV2,TRBJ2-3
ASSWNSGTTYDQY,TRBV5-1,TRBJ2-7
ASIQTWSDTEAF,TRBV27,TRBJ1-1
ACTGTSGYNEQF,TRBV5-1,TRBJ2-1
ASMFNPQGYEQY,TRBV5-1,TRBJ2-7
ASEGANNRDEQF,TRBV6-1,TRBJ2-1
ASRSKGPTAAPLH,TRBV4-2,TRBJ1-6
ASRSRGVKIYEQY,TRBV6-5,TRBJ2-7
ASSLARGASYEQY,TRBV7-2,TRBJ2-7
ASSFRTSGRSSYEQY,TRBV5-6,TRBJ2-7
ASSRGQLNYGYT,TRBV6-1,TRBJ1-2
ASSIMAAETQY,TRBV9,TRBJ2-5
ASSPPGTQEH,TRBV12-3/TRBV12-4,TRBJ2-7
ASSAYSGILYNEQF,TRBV9,TRBJ2-1
ASSFSLAGGNNEQF,TRBV7-9,TRBJ2-1
ASSLGRGPSSYEQY,TRBV7-2,TRBJ2-7
ASSLRLVTDTQY,TRBV11-1,TRBJ2-3
AISESTGGGVEKLF,TRBV10-3,TRBJ1-4
ASGVAGDSTDTQY,TRBV5-1,TRBJ2-3
ASSLTSSSFNEQF,TRBV5-1,TRBJ2-1
ASSFAVGGEF,TRBV6-2/TRBV6-3,TRBJ2-1
ASSLARNEQY,TRBV7-9,TRBJ2-7
ASSLAGGGTDYEQY,TRBV5-1,TRBJ2-7
ATSRDPGLGYEQY,TRBV15,TRBJ2-7
ASSLSRLAGDPIYEQY,TRBV27,TRBJ2-7
AISGASGRGSSKNIQY,TRBV10-3,TRBJ2-4
ASSPGSEGQYQETQY,TRBV21-1,TRBJ2-5
ATSTEEQGVEQY,TRBV15,TRBJ2-7
ASSESRGYPEAF,TRBV6-1,TRBJ1-1
SAIPLRGRINEQF,TRBV20-1,TRBJ2-1
ASSHLAGGLYEQY,TRBV7-6,TRBJ2-7
ASSSPTGVAETQY,TRBV28,TRBJ2-5
ASSGARWGPPYGYT,TRBV6-1,TRBJ1-2
SAESTYEQY,TRBV20-1,TRBJ2-7
AISIGQGATEAF,TRBV10-3,TRBJ1-1
ASRALRNEQF,TRBV12-3/TRBV12-4,TRBJ2-1
ASSASSSDRPYEQY,TRBV27,TRBJ2-7